The rows below give T cell receptor beta chains drawn from one sample of a study of tumor and adjacent non-tumor tissue in lung cancer. TCRdb re-called the multiplex PCR reads with MiXCR, one entry per CDR3 protein. The sample lists approximately 100,000 distinct CDR3 sequences; less than 75% were seen once. The sequencing input was distant non-tumor lung tissue. These receptor sequences come from a young man with non-small cell lung cancer. CDR3s include the opening cysteine and the closing phenylalanine or tryptophan. Each record gives: clone size, J gene, D gene, V gene, CDR3 DNA, CDR3 protein. A D gene is named only where the DNA matches it firmly. Clone sizes are given selectively: once, few, many, or a class where the clone is expanded.

many,TRBJ2-5,-,TRBV11-2,TGTGCCAGCAGCTTAGAACTCCAGGAGGAATGGGGAGAGACCCAGTACTTC,CASSLELQEEWGETQYF
many,TRBJ2-2,-,TRBV6-5,TGTGCCAGCAGTTACTCGGCCGGGGAGCTGTTTTTT,CASSYSAGELFF
-,TRBJ2-5,TRBD2,TRBV11-2,TGTGCCAGCAGCCACTGGACTAGCGGGAGTTCGGGGACCCAGTACTTC,CASSHWTSGSSGTQYF
-,TRBJ1-6,-,TRBV28,TGTGCCAGCAGTTTATACCGGGAGACTTCCTATTCACCCCTCCACTTT,CASSLYRETSYSPLHF
-,TRBJ2-3,-,TRBV20-1,TGCAGTGCTAGATCCCAAGTGCGAGATACGCAGTATTTT,CSARSQVRDTQYF
many,TRBJ2-6,TRBD1,TRBV4-1,TGCGCCAGCAGCCTAGGACAGGGGCCCCTCTCTGGGGCCAACGTCCTGACTTTC,CASSLGQGPLSGANVLTF
-,TRBJ2-3,TRBD1,TRBV5-1,TGCGCCAGCACCAAGGTGGGACAGGGGGGACTGGGTCCCACAGATACGCAGTATTTT,CASTKVGQGGLGPTDTQYF
-,TRBJ2-7,-,TRBV29-1,TGCAGCGTTAATATCGGGAGACCCAACTACGAGCGGTACTTC,CSVNIGRPNYERYF
-,TRBJ1-5,-,TRBV6-5,TGTGCCACCAGCAGGGAGGGGAAGGATCAGCCCCTGCATTTT,CATSREGKDQPLHF
-,TRBJ1-3,-,TRBV5-1,TGCGCCAGCAGCGGGGACAACTCTGGAAACACCATATATTTT,CASSGDNSGNTIYF
-,TRBJ2-7,-,TRBV10-2,TGCGCCAGCATGAAAGGGGCCTACGAGCAGTACTTC,CASMKGAYEQYF
-,TRBJ2-7,-,TRBV6-2/TRBV6-3,TGTGTCAGCAGTTACTTCCTAGGAGGGGCCCTAGGCGAGCAGTACTTC,CVSSYFLGGALGEQYF
-,TRBJ2-5,-,TRBV29-1,TGCAGCGCTAGGCTCCACCAAGAGACACAGTACTTC,CSARLHQETQYF
-,TRBJ2-7,-,TRBV11-2,TGTGCCAGCAGCTTAAGGTTCTACGAGCAGTATTTC,CASSLRFYEQYF
many,TRBJ2-7,TRBD1,TRBV12-3/TRBV12-4,TGTGCCAGCAGCCGGACAGGGGGCTCTAACGAGCAGTACTTC,CASSRTGGSNEQYF
-,TRBJ2-7,TRBD2,TRBV6-5,TGTGCCAGCAGTTCAGTGTACGGGGGGGTGACCTACGGGCAGCACTTC,CASSSVYGGVTYGQHF
few,TRBJ2-1,TRBD2,TRBV7-9,TGTGCCAGCAGACTACTTGAGCGGGAGGGCCTCGATGAGCAGTTCTTC,CASRLLEREGLDEQFF
many,TRBJ2-7,-,TRBV4-3,TGCGCCAGCAGCCAAGGCGTGGGAACTTACGAGCAGTACTTC,CASSQGVGTYEQYF
few,TRBJ1-2,TRBD1,TRBV20-1,TGCAGTGCTAAAGGACGGGACAGGGGGCGTGGCTATGGCTACACATTC,CSAKGRDRGRGYGYTF
-,TRBJ2-7,-,TRBV11-2,TGTGCCAGCAACTTATCCCAGTTCAGCTACGAGCAGTACTTC,CASNLSQFSYEQYF
-,TRBJ2-3,TRBD2,TRBV5-1,TGCGCCAGCAGCTTGAGCGGGAGCATAGATACGCAGTATTTT,CASSLSGSIDTQYF
few,TRBJ2-2,-,TRBV6-4,TGTGCCAGCAGAACAGGGCGGAACACCGGGGAGCTGTTTTTT,CASRTGRNTGELFF
-,TRBJ1-6,-,TRBV11-3,TGTGCCAGCAGCTTGGAAAGATGGCGGAATTCACCCCTCCACTTT,CASSLERWRNSPLHF
-,TRBJ2-7,-,TRBV4-1,TGCGCCAGCAACCATGATGAGACGGGAAGTACGTACGAGCAGTACTTC,CASNHDETGSTYEQYF
once,TRBJ2-7,-,TRBV6-2/TRBV6-3,TGTGATACCTTTGCGGGGGACAGCTCCTACGAGCAGTACTTC,CDTFAGDSSYEQYF
-,TRBJ2-7,-,TRBV12-3/TRBV12-4,TGTGCCAGCAGTGGCATGAGTTCCTACGAGCAGTACTTC,CASSGMSSYEQYF
-,TRBJ1-6,-,TRBV11-2,TGTCCCAGGAGCCCCCGTCAGTGGGATTCACCCCTTCACTTT,CPRSPRQWDSPLHF
-,TRBJ2-3,-,TRBV10-2,TGCGCCAGCAGGACCCCCGGGGCGGGAGATACGCAGTATTTT,CASRTPGAGDTQYF
-,TRBJ2-2,TRBD2,TRBV29-1,TGCAGCGTTGAAACTAGCGAGGGAAAAACAGGGGAGCTGTTTTTT,CSVETSEGKTGELFF
-,TRBJ2-7,-,TRBV18,TGTGCCAGCTCGTCCACCGGGAATCAGTACGAGCAGTACTTC,CASSSTGNQYEQYF
-,TRBJ2-6,-,TRBV6-6,TGTGCCAGCAGTTACGGGGGGACACCCTCTGGGACCAACGTCCTGATTTTC,CASSYGGTPSGTNVLIF
-,TRBJ2-1,-,TRBV11-2,TGCGCCAGCAGCTCCCCGGGAAGTAACAATGAGCAGTTATTC,CASSSPGSNNEQLF
many,TRBJ1-1,-,TRBV6-2/TRBV6-3,TGTGCCAGCAGTTACTATGACACCCTCAAAAGCCGTAGCACTGAAGCTTTCTTT,CASSYYDTLKSRSTEAFF
-,TRBJ2-1,TRBD2,TRBV7-2,TGTGCCAGCAGCCCGTATGCGGGGGGGCAGAATGAGCAGTTCTTC,CASSPYAGGQNEQFF
many,TRBJ2-1,TRBD2,TRBV28,TGTGCCAGCAGTTTATTTAGCGGGCCCTTCGATGAGCAGTTCTTC,CASSLFSGPFDEQFF
many,TRBJ1-1,-,TRBV4-3,TGCGCCAGCAGCCAAGCCGGGTCGAACACTGAAGCTTTCTTT,CASSQAGSNTEAFF